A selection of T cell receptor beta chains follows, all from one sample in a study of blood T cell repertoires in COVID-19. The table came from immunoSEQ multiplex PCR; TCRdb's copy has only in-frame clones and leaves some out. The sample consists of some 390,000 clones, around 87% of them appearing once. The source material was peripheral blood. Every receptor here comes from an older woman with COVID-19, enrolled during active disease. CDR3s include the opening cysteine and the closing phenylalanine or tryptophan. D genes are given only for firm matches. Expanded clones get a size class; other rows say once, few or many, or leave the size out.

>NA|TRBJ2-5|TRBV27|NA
CASGLQKETQYF
TGTGCCAGCGGACTCCAAAAAGAGACCCAGTACTTC
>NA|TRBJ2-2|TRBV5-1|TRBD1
CASSFMTGSVGELFF
TGCGCCAGCAGCTTCATGACAGGGTCGGTCGGGGAGCTGTTTTTT
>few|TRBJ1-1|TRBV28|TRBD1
CASSTYRGLNTEAFF
TGTGCCAGCAGTACCTACAGGGGCCTGAACACTGAAGCTTTCTTT
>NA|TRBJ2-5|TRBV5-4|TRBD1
CASSPRTGSETQYF
TGTGCCAGCAGCCCCCGGACAGGGTCAGAGACCCAGTACTTC
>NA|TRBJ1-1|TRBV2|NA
CASSKGTLEAFF
TGTGCCAGCAGTAAAGGGACACTCGAAGCTTTCTTT
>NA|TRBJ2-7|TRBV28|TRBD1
CASSPPGTGRNEQYF
TGTGCCAGCAGCCCCCCCGGGACAGGTCGGAACGAGCAGTACTTC
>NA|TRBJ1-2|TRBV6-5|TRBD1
CASRGQANYGYTF
TGTGCCAGCAGAGGACAGGCTAACTATGGCTACACCTTC
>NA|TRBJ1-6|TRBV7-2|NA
CASSLSLVNSPLHF
TGTGCCAGCAGCTTATCCCTAGTTAATTCACCCCTCCACTTT
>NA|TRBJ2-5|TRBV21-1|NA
CASTPGRPRQETQYF
TGTGCCAGCACCCCAGGGAGGCCTCGTCAAGAGACCCAGTACTTC
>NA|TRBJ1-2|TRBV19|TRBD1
CASLREAPTGSGYTF
TGTGCCAGCCTACGAGAAGCACCGACAGGGTCGGGCTACACCTTC
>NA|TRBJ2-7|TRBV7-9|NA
CASSSPGEGSYEQYF
TGTGCCAGCAGCTCCCCCGGGGAAGGCTCCTACGAGCAGTACTTC
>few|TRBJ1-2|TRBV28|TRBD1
CASRLPTGGASGYTF
TGTGCCAGCAGGCTACCGACAGGGGGCGCTTCTGGCTACACCTTC
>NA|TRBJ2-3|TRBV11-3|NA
CASSLDPTADTQYF
TGTGCCAGCAGCTTAGATCCGACAGCGGATACGCAGTATTTT
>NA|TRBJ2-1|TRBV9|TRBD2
CASTVGGGLSSYNEQFF
TGTGCCAGCACAGTCGGGGGGGGCCTTAGCTCCTACAATGAGCAGTTCTTC
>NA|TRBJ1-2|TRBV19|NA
CASSIVTNYGYTF
TGTGCCAGTAGTATCGTAACTAACTATGGCTACACCTTC
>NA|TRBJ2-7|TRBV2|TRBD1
CASSRQGANEQYF
TGTGCCAGCAGTCGACAGGGGGCTAATGAGCAGTACTTC
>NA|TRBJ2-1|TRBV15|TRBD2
CATTRAGAGSYNEQFF
TGTGCCACCACTAGAGCGGGGGCAGGTTCCTACAATGAGCAGTTCTTC
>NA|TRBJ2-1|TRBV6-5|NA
CASGGRTQQFF
TGTGCCAGCGGAGGTCGGACCCAGCAGTTCTTC
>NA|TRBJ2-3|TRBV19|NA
CASSPTGTNTDTQYF
TGTGCCAGTAGTCCAACCGGGACAAACACAGATACGCAGTATTTT
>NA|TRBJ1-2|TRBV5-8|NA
CASSLVRGSYTF
TGTGCCAGCAGCCTTGTCCGGGGGAGCTACACCTTC
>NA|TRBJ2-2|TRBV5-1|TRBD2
CASSVLAGGLSTGELFF
TGCGCCAGCAGCGTCCTAGCGGGGGGGCTGAGCACCGGGGAGCTGTTTTTT
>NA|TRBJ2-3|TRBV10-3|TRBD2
CAISVSQRGNTDTQYF
TGTGCCATCAGTGTGTCCCAGCGGGGAAACACAGATACGCAGTATTTT
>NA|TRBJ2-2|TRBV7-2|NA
CASSFSGGTGELFF
TGTGCCAGCAGCTTCTCCGGAGGCACCGGGGAGCTGTTTTTT
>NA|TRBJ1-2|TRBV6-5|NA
CASTLPGNGYTF
TGTGCCAGCACCTTACCCGGGAATGGCTACACCTTC
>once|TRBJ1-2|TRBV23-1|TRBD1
CASTAGGIYGYTF
TGCGCCAGCACAGCAGGGGGGATATATGGCTACACCTTC
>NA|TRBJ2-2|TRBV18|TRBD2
CASSPRTSGGAPRELFF
TGTGCCAGCTCACCCCGGACTAGCGGGGGGGCCCCTCGGGAGCTGTTTTTT
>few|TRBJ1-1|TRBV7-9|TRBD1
CASSQGWGRGATEAFF
TGTGCCAGCAGCCAAGGATGGGGCAGGGGGGCTACTGAAGCTTTCTTT
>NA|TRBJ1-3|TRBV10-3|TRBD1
CAIKPGQNSGNTIYF
TGTGCCATAAAACCGGGACAGAACTCTGGAAACACCATATATTTT
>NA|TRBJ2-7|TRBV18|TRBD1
CASSHPGGEQYF
TGTGCCAGCTCACATCCAGGGGGCGAGCAGTACTTC
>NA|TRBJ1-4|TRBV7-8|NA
CASSRISEKLFF
TGTGCCAGCAGCCGAATCTCGGAAAAACTGTTTTTT
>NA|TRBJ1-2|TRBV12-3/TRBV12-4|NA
CASSFTANYGYTF
TGTGCCAGCAGTTTCACAGCTAACTATGGCTACACCTTC
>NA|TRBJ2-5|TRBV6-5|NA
CASRRAAAFQETQYF
TGTGCCAGCAGGAGGGCCGCTGCCTTCCAAGAGACCCAGTACTTC
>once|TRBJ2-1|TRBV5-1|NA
CASSLENSNEQFF
TGCGCCAGCAGCTTGGAGAACAGTAATGAGCAGTTCTTC
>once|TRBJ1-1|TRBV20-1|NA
CSARMVGEAFF
TGCAGTGCTAGAATGGTCGGTGAAGCTTTCTTT
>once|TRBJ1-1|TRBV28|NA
CGANTRGRSEAFF
TGTGGCGCGAATACCCGCGGGCGGAGTGAAGCTTTCTTT
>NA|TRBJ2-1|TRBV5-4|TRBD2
CASSSGLAGGILEQFF
TGTGCCAGCAGCTCGGGACTAGCGGGGGGGATATTGGAGCAGTTCTTC
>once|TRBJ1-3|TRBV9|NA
CASSPSGLGNTIYF
TGTGCCAGCAGCCCCAGTGGACTGGGAAACACCATATATTTT
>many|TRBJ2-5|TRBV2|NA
CASSHGGVEETQYF
TGTGCCAGCAGTCATGGGGGCGTTGAAGAGACCCAGTACTTC
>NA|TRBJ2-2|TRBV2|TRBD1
CASSHPTGVNTGELFF
TGTGCCAGCAGTCACCCGACAGGGGTAAACACCGGGGAGCTGTTTTTT
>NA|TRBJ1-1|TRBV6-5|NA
CASSYSRGGTEAFF
TGTGCCAGCAGTTACTCCAGGGGTGGCACTGAAGCTTTCTTT
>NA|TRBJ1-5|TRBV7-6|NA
CASSLVGAPDRTSNQPQHF
TGTGCCAGCAGCTTAGTAGGGGCCCCCGACAGGACTAGCAATCAGCCCCAGCATTTT
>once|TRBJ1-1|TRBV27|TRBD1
CASYRGELNTEAFF
TGTGCCAGCTACAGGGGTGAATTGAACACTGAAGCTTTCTTT
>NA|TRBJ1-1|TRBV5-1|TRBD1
CASSSRGQMNTEAFF
TGCGCCAGCAGCTCCCGGGGACAGATGAACACTGAAGCTTTCTTT
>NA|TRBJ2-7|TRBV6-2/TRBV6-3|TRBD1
CASSPSPGQGIYEQYF
TGTGCCAGCAGCCCTAGTCCGGGACAGGGAATCTACGAGCAGTACTTC
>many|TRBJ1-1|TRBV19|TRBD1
CASRRDRVDTEAFF
TGTGCCAGCCGCCGGGACAGGGTGGACACTGAAGCTTTCTTT